The present TCR beta chain was sequenced within a study of shared T cell receptors in the human thymus. Here immunoSEQ multiplex PCR was the method, and the copy in TCRdb shows in-frame clones only, minus some. The top ten hold approximately 0.0097% of the sample, which has hundreds of thousands of clones, 70% to 90% seen once. Another study also made use of these data, one on human thymus T cells. According to that study: Healthy Finnish infants undergoing corrective surgery for congenital heart defects were used as donors. Thymus tissue for the work was resected from patients undergoing corrective heart surgery. Blood and thymic repertoires both appeared biased in V and J gene usage.

This clonotype was sampled from a boy in the first two years of life with a congenital heart defect. The sample was thymocytes.

Here the CDR3 reads CASSLRYYGTGANQPQHF. The CDR3 nucleotides are TGTGCCAGCAGTTTAAGGTATTATGGGACAGGCGCAAATCAGCCCCAGCATTTT. V gene TRBV28 combines with J gene TRBJ1-5; TRBD1 matches 8 bases. The J segment lost 4 bases and the V segment lost 2 bases, leaving 13 bases of the junction unmatched. The germline V gene encodes CDR1 MDHEN and CDR2 SYDVKM. The CDR3 totals 18 residues.